This T cell receptor beta chain was captured by sequencing in a study of blood T cells in healthy people across ages (dated by TCRdb to 2013 to 2016). For the wider study: In model experiments, template switching captured about one uniquely barcoded TCR beta cDNA molecule for every two T cells. Donors of different ages were randomly distributed across sequencing lanes to avoid experimental bias. Using deep sequencing normalized with unique cDNA molecular identifiers, the study measured how TCR beta repertoire diversity changes with age. The donors were divided into four age groups: young (average around 15 years), middle-aged (around 37), aged (about 61) and long-lived (about 79). Using the same blood draw, the study looked at two additional independent replicas of 1 million unique cDNA reads for two donors, one aged 18 to 29 and the other aged 80 or older. Study-level results and caveats: Since profiling was done on bulk unsorted PBMCs, naive and antigen-experienced compartments could not be conclusively compared. The CMV infection status of donors was not known, potentially confounding age-related changes in expanded clonotypes. The long-lived group showed more naive CD4+ T cells, fewer expanded clones and increased TCR diversity than the aged group, suggesting age selection. Observed TCR beta diversity correlated strongly with the percentage of naive T cells measured by flow cytometry. Observed TCR beta diversity per million T cells fell roughly linearly with age, and a significant reduction was already apparent by age approximately 40. Total diversity estimates from one million sequenced T cells were considered lower bounds and underestimates.

Library preparation used 5' RACE. Sequencing used an Illumina HiSeq 2500. A second about 7 to 11 cycle PCR used a sample-barcoded 5' primer and a J-beta primer mix. A template-switch 5' adaptor carrying 12 random nucleotides introduced a unique molecular identifier onto each TCR beta cDNA molecule. At least 2.5 million CDR3-containing paired-end reads were obtained from each sample. All of the RNA was converted into first-strand cDNA using the Mint cDNA synthesis kit, with a TRBC-specific oligonucleotide serving as the primer. After uracil-DNA glycosylase treatment, a first 18-cycle PCR used universal primers M1SS and BC2_uni_R on all cDNA. The published analysis was carried out like this. For normalization, 1 million high-quality reads, each with a distinct molecular identifier, were randomly selected from each sample. Reads with shared molecular identifiers were discarded instead of being binned into consensus sequences. MiTCR, run with a Q25 quality threshold and the strictest error-elimination algorithm, handled CDR3 identification, clonotype clustering and error correction. A nonparametric unseen species model with Euler transformation was used to estimate lower-bound total TCR beta diversity. TCRdb cleaned the public reads at Q25 with fastp, built clones with MiXCR and kept in-frame beta chains. Each entry merges the rows of one CDR3 protein and shows their most common DNA and genes. These V and J calls originate from TCRdb's pipeline instead of the authors' own analysis. Present in this sample are more than 650,000 distinct CDR3 sequences, 53% of which were seen just once. 40% to 50% of the sample is taken by the ten largest.

The donors were 40 or so Caucasian individuals from Russia, aged roughly 6 to 90 years, who were systemically healthy. About 9.6 milliliters of peripheral blood were collected from each donor into EDTA-treated Vacutainer tubes. Ficoll-Paque density-gradient centrifugation was used to isolate PBMCs, with at least 6 million per sample. Trizol reagent was used to extract total RNA from the PBMCs, yielding at least 6 micrograms per sample. Naive CD45RAhigh/CD27high T cell percentages were measured by flow cytometry on a PBMC aliquot from every donor. A word on this clonotype: Its antigen has not been determined. Qualities for individual bases were not recorded, and no much larger clone is one base off.

CDR1 is given as MNHEY and CDR2 as SMNVEV, both from the germline V gene (reference sequence). The junction shows trimming of 8 bases on V and 0 bases on J, plus 14 bases between the germline ends. Including cysteine and phenylalanine, the CDR3 has 14 amino acids. Of the read, only the CDR3 DNA is kept; its 42 bases are in frame from base 1. Here the chain combines TRBV27 and TRBJ2-7; the D gene is unclear. The specimen was blood. This sequence was found in a man older than 75 in good health. The CDR3 here reads CASSFAPSSYEQYF. The sequenced DNA is TGTGCCAGCTCCTTTGCGCCCAGCTCCTACGAGCAGTACTTC.